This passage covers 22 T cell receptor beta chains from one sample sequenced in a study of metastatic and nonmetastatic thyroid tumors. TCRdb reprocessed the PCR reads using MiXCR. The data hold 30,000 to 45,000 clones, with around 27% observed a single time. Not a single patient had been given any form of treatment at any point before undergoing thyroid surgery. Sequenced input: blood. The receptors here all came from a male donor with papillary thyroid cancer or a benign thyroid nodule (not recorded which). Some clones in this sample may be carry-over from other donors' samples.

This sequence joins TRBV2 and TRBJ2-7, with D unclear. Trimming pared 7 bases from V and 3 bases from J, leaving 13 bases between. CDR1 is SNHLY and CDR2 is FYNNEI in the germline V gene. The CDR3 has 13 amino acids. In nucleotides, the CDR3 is TGTGCCAGCATGACTCGAGGAAACTACGAGCAGTACTTC. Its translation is CASMTRGNYEQYF.

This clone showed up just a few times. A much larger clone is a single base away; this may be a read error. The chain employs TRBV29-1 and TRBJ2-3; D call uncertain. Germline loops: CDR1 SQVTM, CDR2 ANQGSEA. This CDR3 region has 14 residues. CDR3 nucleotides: TGCAGTATCACATGGTACGGATTGACAGATACGCAGTATTTT. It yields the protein CSITWYGLTDTQYF.

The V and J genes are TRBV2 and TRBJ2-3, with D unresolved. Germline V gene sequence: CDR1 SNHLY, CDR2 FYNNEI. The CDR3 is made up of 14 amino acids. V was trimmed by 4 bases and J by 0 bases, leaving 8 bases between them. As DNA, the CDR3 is TGTGCCAGCAGTGGGACGGTGAGCACAGATACGCAGTATTTT. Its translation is CASSGTVSTDTQYF.

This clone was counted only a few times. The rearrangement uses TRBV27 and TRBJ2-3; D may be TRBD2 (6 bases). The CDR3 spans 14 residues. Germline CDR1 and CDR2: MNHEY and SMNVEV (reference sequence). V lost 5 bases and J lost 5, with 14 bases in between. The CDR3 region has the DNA TGTGCCAGCAGTGCCGAGGGGACTCAAGATACGCAGTATTTT. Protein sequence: CASSAEGTQDTQYF.

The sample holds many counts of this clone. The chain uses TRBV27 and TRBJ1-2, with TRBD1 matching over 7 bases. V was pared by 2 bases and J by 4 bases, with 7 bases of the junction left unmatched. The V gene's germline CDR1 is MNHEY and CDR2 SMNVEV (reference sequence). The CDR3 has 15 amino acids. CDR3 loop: CASSLARGGLYGYTF. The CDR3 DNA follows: TGTGCCAGCAGTTTAGCCAGGGGGGGGCTCTATGGCTACACCTTC.

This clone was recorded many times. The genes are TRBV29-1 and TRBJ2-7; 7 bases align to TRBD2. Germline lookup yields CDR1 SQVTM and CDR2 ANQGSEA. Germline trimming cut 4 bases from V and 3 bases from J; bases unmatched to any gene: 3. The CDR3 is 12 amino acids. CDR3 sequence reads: CSVVGGGYEQYF. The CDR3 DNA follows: TGCAGCGTTGTGGGGGGGGGCTACGAGCAGTACTTC.

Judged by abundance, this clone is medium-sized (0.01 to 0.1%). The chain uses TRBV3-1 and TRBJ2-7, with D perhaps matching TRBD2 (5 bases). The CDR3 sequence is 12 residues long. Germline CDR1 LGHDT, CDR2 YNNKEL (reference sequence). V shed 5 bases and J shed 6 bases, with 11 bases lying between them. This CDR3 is CASSFIASEQYF. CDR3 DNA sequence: TGTGCCAGCAGCTTTATAGCGTCCGAGCAGTACTTC.

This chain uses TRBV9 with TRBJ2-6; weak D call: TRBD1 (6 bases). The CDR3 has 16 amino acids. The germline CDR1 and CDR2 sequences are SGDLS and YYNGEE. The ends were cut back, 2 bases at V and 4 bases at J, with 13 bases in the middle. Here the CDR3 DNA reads TGTGCCAGCAGCGTTACAGGGCTCTCCGGGGCCAACGTCCTGACTTTC. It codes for CASSVTGLSGANVLTF.

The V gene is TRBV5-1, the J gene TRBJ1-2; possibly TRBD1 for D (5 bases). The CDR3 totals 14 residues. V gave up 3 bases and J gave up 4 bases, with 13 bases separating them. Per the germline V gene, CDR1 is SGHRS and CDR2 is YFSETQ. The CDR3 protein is CASSSGTSGYGYTF. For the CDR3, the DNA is TGCGCCAGCAGCTCCGGGACCTCGGGCTATGGCTACACCTTC.

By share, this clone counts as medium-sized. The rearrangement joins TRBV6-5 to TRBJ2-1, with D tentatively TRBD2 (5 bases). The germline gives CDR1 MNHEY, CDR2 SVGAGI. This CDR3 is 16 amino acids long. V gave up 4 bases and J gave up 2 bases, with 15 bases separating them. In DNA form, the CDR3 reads TGTGCCAGCAGTTCCCCTCGCGGGCGGACCTACAATGAGCAGTTCTTC. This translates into CASSSPRGRTYNEQFF.

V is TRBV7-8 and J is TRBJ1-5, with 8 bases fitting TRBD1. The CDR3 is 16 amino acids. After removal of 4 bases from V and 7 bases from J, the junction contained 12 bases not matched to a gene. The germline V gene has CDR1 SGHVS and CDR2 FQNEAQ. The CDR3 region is CASSSQGARTGQPQHF. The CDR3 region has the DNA TGTGCCAGCAGCTCGCAGGGGGCCCGAACGGGCCAGCCCCAGCATTTT.

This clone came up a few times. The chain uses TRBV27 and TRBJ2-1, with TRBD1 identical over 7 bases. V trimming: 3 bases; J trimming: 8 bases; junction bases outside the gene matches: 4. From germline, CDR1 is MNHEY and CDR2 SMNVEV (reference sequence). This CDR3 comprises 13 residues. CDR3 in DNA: TGTGCCAGCAGTTTCCTTGACAGGGATGAGCAGTTCTTC. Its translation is CASSFLDRDEQFF.

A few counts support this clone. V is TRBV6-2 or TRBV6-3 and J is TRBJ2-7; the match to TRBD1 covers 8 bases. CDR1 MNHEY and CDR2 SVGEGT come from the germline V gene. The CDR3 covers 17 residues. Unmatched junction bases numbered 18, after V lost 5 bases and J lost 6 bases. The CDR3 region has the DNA TGTGCCAGCAGTAAGAGGACAGGGCAGTCTATGGGGAGCGAGCAGTACTTC. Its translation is CASSKRTGQSMGSEQYF.

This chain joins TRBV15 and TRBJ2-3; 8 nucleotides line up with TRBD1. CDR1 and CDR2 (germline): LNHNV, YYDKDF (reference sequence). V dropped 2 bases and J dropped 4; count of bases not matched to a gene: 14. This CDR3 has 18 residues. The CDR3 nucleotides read TGTGCCACCAGCAGATCCAACCGGGACAGGACGCAACCAGATACGCAGTATTTT. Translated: CATSRSNRDRTQPDTQYF.

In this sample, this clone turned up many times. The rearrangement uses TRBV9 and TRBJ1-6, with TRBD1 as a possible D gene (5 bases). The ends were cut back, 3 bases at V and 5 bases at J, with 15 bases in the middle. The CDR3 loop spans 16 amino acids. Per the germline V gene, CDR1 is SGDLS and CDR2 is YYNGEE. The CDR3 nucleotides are TGTGCCAGCAGCGCCCCCAAAGGGGCCGATAATTCACCCCTCCACTTT. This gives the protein CASSAPKGADNSPLHF.

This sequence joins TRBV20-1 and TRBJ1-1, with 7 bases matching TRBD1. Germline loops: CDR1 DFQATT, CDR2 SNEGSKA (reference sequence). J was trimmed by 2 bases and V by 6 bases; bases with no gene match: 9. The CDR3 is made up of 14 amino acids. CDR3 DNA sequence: TGCAGTGCCGCCAGACAGGGACCTAACACTGAAGCTTTCTTT. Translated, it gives CSAARQGPNTEAFF.

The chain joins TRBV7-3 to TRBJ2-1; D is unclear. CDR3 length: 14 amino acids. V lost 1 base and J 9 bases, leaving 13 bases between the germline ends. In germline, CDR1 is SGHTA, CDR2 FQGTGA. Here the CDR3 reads CASSLNQHDVEQFF. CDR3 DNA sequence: TGTGCCAGCAGCTTAAATCAACATGACGTTGAGCAGTTCTTC.

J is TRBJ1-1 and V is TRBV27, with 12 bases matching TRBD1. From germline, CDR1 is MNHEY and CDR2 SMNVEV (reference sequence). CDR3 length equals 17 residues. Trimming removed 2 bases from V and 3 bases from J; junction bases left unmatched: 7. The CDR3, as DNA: TGTGCCAGCAGTTTAATGGGGACAGGGGGCAGAGACACTGAAGCTTTCTTT. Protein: CASSLMGTGGRDTEAFF.

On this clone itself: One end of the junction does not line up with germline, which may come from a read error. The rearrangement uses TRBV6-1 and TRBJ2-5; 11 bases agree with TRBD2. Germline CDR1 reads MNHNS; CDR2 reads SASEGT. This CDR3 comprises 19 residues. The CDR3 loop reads CASRRLPRTSGGTGENQYF. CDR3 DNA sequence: TGTGCCAGCAGACGTCTACCTCGAACTAGCGGGGGAACTGGAGAGAACCAGTACTTC.

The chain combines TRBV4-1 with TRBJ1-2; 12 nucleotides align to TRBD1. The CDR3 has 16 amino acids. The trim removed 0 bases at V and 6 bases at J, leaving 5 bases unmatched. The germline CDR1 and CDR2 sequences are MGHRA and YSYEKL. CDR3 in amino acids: CASSQESGDRGHGYTF. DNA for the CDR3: TGCGCCAGCAGCCAAGAGTCAGGGGACAGGGGGCATGGCTACACCTTC.

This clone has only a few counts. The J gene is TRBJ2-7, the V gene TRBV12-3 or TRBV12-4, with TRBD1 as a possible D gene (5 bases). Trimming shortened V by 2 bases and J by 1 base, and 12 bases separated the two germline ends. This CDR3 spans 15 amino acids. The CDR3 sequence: CASSLYSRTSYEQYF. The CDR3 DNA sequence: TGTGCCAGCAGTTTATATTCGAGGACATCCTACGAGCAGTACTTC.

In DNA, the CDR3 is TGTGCCAGCAGCTCAACGGGGGGAATCCACGAGCAGTACTTC. Protein sequence: CASSSTGGIHEQYF. The rearrangement links TRBV7-9 to TRBJ2-7; 7 bases line up with TRBD2. V lost 4 bases to trimming and J lost 5 bases; unmatched junction nucleotides: 8. Germline V gene data show CDR1 as SEHNR and CDR2 as FQNEAQ (reference sequence). The length of the CDR3 is 14 residues. The whole variable domain, remainder taken from reference TRBV7-9 and TRBJ2-7, is DTGVSQNPRHKITKRGQNVTFRCDPISEHNRLYWYRQTLGQGPEFLTYFQNEAQLEKSRLLSDRFSAERPKGSFSTLEIQRTEQGDSAMYLCASSSTGGIHEQYFGPGTRLTVT.